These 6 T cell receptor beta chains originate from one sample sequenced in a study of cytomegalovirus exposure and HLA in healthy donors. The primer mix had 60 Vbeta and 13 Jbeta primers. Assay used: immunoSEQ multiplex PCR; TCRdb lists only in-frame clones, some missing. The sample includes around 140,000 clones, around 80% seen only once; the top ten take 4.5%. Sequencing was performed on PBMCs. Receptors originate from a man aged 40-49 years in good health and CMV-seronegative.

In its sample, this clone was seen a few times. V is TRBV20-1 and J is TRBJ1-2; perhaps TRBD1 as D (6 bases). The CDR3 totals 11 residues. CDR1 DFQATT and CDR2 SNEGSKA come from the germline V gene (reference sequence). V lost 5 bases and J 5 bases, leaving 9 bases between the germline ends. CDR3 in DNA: TGCAGTGCTCGACAGGAATATGGCTACACCTTC. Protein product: CSARQEYGYTF.

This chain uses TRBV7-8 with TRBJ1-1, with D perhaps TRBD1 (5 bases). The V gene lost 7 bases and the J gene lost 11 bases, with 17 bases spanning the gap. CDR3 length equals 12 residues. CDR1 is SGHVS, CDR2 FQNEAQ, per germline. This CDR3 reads CASTGGAMVAFF. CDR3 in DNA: TGTGCCAGCACGGGAGGGGCGATGGTCGCTTTCTTT.

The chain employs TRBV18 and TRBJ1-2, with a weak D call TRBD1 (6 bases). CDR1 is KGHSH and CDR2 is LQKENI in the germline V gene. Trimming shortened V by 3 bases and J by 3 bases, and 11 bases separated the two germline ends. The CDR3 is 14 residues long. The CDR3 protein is CASSPPQGYYGYTF. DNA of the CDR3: TGTGCCAGCTCACCGCCCCAGGGGTACTATGGCTACACCTTC.

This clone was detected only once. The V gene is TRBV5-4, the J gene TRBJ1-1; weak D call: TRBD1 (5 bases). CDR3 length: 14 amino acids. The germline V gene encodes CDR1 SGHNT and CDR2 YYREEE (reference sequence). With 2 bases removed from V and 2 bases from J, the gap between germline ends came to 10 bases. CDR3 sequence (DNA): TGTGCCAGCAGCTTTCAAGGGACTAACACTGAAGCTTTCTTT. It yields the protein CASSFQGTNTEAFF.

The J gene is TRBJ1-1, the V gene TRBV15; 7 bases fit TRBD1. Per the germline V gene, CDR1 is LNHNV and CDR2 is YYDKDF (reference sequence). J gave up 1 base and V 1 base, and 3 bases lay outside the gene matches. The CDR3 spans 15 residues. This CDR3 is CATSRGGTANTEAFF. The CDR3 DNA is TGTGCCACCAGCAGAGGGGGGACAGCGAACACTGAAGCTTTCTTT.

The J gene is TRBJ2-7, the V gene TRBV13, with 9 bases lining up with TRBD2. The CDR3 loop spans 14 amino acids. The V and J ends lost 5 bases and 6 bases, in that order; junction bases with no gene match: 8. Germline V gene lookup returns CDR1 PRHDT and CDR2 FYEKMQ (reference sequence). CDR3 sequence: CASSAAGGLSEQYF. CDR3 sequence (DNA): TGTGCCAGCAGCGCCGCGGGGGGGCTAAGCGAGCAGTACTTC.